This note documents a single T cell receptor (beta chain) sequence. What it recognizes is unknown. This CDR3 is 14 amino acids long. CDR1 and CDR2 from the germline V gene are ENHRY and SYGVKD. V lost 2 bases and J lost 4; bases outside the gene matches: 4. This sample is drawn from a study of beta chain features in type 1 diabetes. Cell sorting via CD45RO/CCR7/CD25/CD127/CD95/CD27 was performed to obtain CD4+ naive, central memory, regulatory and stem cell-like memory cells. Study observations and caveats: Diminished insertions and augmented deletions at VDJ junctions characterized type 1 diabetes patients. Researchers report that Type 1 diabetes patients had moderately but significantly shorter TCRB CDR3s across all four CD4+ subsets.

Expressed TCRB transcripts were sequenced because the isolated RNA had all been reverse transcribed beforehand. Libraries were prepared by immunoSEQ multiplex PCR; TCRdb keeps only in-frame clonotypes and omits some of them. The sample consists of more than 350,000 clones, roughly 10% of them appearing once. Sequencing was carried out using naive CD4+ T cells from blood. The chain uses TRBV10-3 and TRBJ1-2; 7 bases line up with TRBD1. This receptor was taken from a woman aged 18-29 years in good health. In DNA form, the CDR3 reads TGTGCCATCAGTGAGAGGGGGCTCGGCTATGGCTACACCTTC. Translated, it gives CAISERGLGYGYTF.